This TCR beta chain emerged from a study of T cell changes during pregnancy in multiple sclerosis. Assay: immunoSEQ multiplex PCR; the TCRdb copy retains only in-frame clones and omits some. Of 60,000 to 70,000 clones listed, 91% are singletons. The V gene's germline CDR1 is MDHEN and CDR2 SYDVKM. V shed 6 bases, J shed 7 bases, and the junction held 14 bases outside the gene matches. This CDR3 comprises 15 residues. The source of this sequence is a female donor in good health, enrolled as a control in a pregnancy study. Sequences were derived from peripheral blood, sampled in the third trimester of pregnancy. J is TRBJ2-7 and V is TRBV28; 8 nucleotides match TRBD2. The CDR3 here is CASSPRGSGIVEQYF. The CDR3 DNA is TGTGCCAGCAGCCCGCGAGGTAGCGGGATAGTAGAGCAGTACTTC. The full variable domain, in which reference TRBV28 and TRBJ2-7 provide the parts outside the CDR3, is DVKVTQSSRYLVKRTGEKVFLECVQDMDHENMFWYRQDPGLGLRLIYFSYDVKMKEKGDIPEGYSVSREKKERFSLILESASTNQTSMYLCASSPRGSGIVEQYFGPGTRLTVT.